This paragraph covers one TCR beta chain sequence. The data originate from a study of Graves' ophthalmopathy and Graves' hyperthyroidism. Overall study context: Peripheral blood was collected at initial diagnosis, before any treatment.

Germline CDR1 and CDR2: MNHEY and SVGEGT. CDR3 length equals 17 residues. V gave up 0 bases and J gave up 5 bases, with 19 bases separating them. TCR beta CDR3 amplification used RNA transcripts. The workflow started with a first-round RT-PCR run with HTBI primers and then moved on to a second-round multiplex PCR. From the multiplex PCR reads, TCRdb called clonotypes with MiXCR, one entry per CDR3 protein. Seen here are approximately 150,000 distinct CDR3 sequences, 30% to 45% observed once, and the top ten hold roughly 8.9%. Source material: peripheral blood. The chain carries TRBV6-2 or TRBV6-3 and TRBJ2-5; weak D call: TRBD2 (6 bases). The TCR sequence derives from a young man with Graves' ophthalmopathy. In DNA form, the CDR3 reads TGTGCCAGCAGTTACTCGAAGACGGGAGTCTTTAAGGAGACCCAGTACTTC. Its protein product is CASSYSKTGVFKETQYF.